The present T cell receptor beta chain was sequenced within a study of T cell responses to AZD1222 COVID-19 vaccine (dated by TCRdb to the early 2020s). A note on the overall study: AZD1222 recipients whose second dose came at about 4 weeks and those whose second dose came at about 12 weeks were combined into one group, since spike-specific TCR depth and breadth did not differ between the two schedules. TCR sequencing covered more than 230 trial participants: 200 to 220 given two doses of AZD1222 and approximately 25 given two doses of MenACWY control vaccine. Trial participants were enrolled by age into subgroups of 18-55, 56-69 and 70-plus years, and around 140, 26 and 57 TCR-sequenced participants, respectively, were included in these subgroups.

As concerns this clone: The clone's antigen remains unknown. Qualities for individual bases were not recorded, and no much larger clone is one base off.

CDR1 SGHTA and CDR2 FQGNSA are derived from the germline V gene. The CDR3 runs 15 amino acids, cysteine and phenylalanine included. The entry retains the CDR3 DNA only, 45 bases that are in frame from base 1. Relative to germline, V is 1 base shorter and J is 5 bases shorter, with 9 bases between their ends. Points the paper makes about the study in general: Because no day 14 peak-response samples were available, the repertoires could be characterized only after the peak T cell response. After two AZD1222 doses, spike-specific TCR breadth and depth were significantly higher than at day 0 and than in MenACWY recipients. Conclusions about previously exposed vaccinees were limited because only five to seven AZD1222 recipients were SARS-CoV-2 seropositive at baseline. Participants were mostly white British and included more females than males, and it was suggested by the authors that clonal diversity may have been underestimated. The vaccine-associated CD4 TCRs covered the entire spike protein, and the dominant responses fell in regions 160-218 and 743-854. The 56-69-year group was small, and its depth increase did not reach significance, likely because of low power. Epitopes outside the regions mutated in the B.1.351 and B.1.1.7 variants were reportedly recognized by nearly half of the unique spike-specific TCRs.

The CDR3 regions of human TCRbeta chains were analyzed by immunosequencing. On the authors' methods: Repertoire TCRs were matched against a reference library of SARS-CoV-2-specific TCRs generated with the MIRA antigen-specificity platform. Breadth was defined as the fraction of unique TCRs that were SARS-CoV-2-associated, and depth was defined as the fraction of total T cells that were SARS-CoV-2-associated. Each spike-specific TCR was assigned to its reactive spike region and to a CD4 or CD8 class using the MIRA data. Log10-transformed breadth and depth values were compared by one-way ANOVA with Sidak's multiple comparisons tests. TCRdb obtained this table from immuneACCESS and retained in-frame rearrangements with V and J assigned. These tables miss some clones; where compared with another copy, unresolved V genes account for less than half of the shortfall, and the remainder is unexplained. V and J calls and clone size are those listed in that table; D and trimming were worked out from the DNA. In this sample the table shows 100,000 to 150,000 clones, over 75% of which occur a single time. Jointly, the top ten make up about 5% of the sample.

The sample's time point label, in plain terms: baseline before first vaccination. Vaccinee samples came from UK trials COV001 and COV002, including a single-blind randomized controlled phase 2/3 trial of AZD1222 (ChAdOx1 nCoV-19) in healthy adults. Trial participant PBMC samples were collected at day 0 and day 28 after the second dose for TCRbeta chain sequencing. The receptor comes from an adult in good health. The rearrangement combines TRBV7-2 with TRBJ1-6; a tentative D match to TRBD1 spans 5 bases. The sequencing here drew on peripheral blood, taken on day 0 of AZD1222 vaccination. This receptor carries the CDR3 CASSLGGVNNSPLHF. The DNA reads TGTGCCAGCAGCTTAGGGGGGGTCAATAATTCACCCCTCCACTTT.